This record covers a single TCR beta chain. Its antigen is unknown. A J-beta primer mix and a sample-barcoded 5' primer were used in a second PCR of roughly 6 to 11 cycles. TCRdb re-called the 5' RACE reads with MiXCR, one entry per CDR3 protein. This sample carries 1.5 million to 2 million distinct CDR3 sequences, about 35% of them seen once, and the ten largest clones take about 10%. This record comes from a study of blood T cells in healthy people across ages. The CDR3 sequence is 19 residues long. Germline assignment: CDR1 MNHEY and CDR2 SMNVEV (reference sequence). The germline V and J ends were trimmed by 4 bases and 0 bases, with 25 bases remaining between them. Study observations and caveats: Observed TCR beta diversity showed a strong correlation with the percentage of naive T cells as measured by flow cytometry. The unknown donor CMV status may have confounded expanded clonotype changes.

The chain is built from TRBV27 and TRBJ2-7; TRBD1 might be the D (6 bases). Sequencing was carried out using blood. The sequence came from a woman aged 30 to 39 in good health. In DNA form, the CDR3 reads TGTGCCAGCAGTTCCCTCGCACCCCTTACAGGGCCCTTCTCCTACGAGCAGTACTTC. It yields the protein CASSSLAPLTGPFSYEQYF.